The T cell receptor beta chain under discussion was sequenced for a study of blood T cell repertoires in COVID-19. Overall study: T cells, B-cell-depleted T cells, or PBMCs provided the cDNA or gDNA that served as material.

The protocol was immunoSEQ multiplex PCR, while the TCRdb copy is restricted to in-frame clones and leaves out a portion. The table shows 120,000 or so clones, with approximately 90% occurring only once. The length of the CDR3 is 15 residues. The V and J ends lost 0 bases and 4 bases respectively, with 11 bases between them. Germline CDR1 reads SGDLS; CDR2 reads YYNGEE. The TCR sequence derives from a woman aged 80 or older with acute or convalescent COVID-19. The specimen sequenced was peripheral blood. This sequence joins TRBV9 and TRBJ2-1, with D perhaps matching TRBD1 (5 bases). The CDR3 DNA is TGTGCCAGCAGCGTAGAAGGGGATCTGTACAATGAGCAGTTCTTC. Protein product: CASSVEGDLYNEQFF.